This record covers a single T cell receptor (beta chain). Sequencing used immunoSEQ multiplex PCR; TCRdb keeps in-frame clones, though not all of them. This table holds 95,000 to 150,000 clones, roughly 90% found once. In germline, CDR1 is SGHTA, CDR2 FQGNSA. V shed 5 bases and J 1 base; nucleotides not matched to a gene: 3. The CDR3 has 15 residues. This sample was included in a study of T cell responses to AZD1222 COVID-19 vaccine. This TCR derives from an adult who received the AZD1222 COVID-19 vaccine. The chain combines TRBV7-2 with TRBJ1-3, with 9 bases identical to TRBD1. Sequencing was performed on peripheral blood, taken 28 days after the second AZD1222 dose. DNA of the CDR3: TGTGCCAGCAGCCAAGACAGGGGGTCTGGAAACACCATATATTTT. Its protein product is CASSQDRGSGNTIYF.